This T cell receptor beta chain was sequenced for a study of molecular identifiers for immune sequencing clone quantification. Study-wide background: Across replicate runs, RNA obtained from around 20,000 or 100,000 naive CD8 cells was divided into five, with four undergoing sequencing.

Previously described methods and listed TCR primers produced bulk TCR libraries. One entry per CDR3 protein, called by TCRdb with MiXCR from the PCR reads. The sample yields over 600,000 distinct CDR3 sequences, just under 20% seen once. The CDR3 covers 15 residues. The junction had 8 bases not matched to a gene; V was cut back by 2 bases and J by 9 bases. Germline lookup yields CDR1 MDHEN and CDR2 SYDVKM. The chain employs TRBV28 and TRBJ2-1; 9 bases match TRBD2. Sequencing was carried out using naive CD8+ T cells from blood, with Jurkat cell RNA spiked in. Subset denoted: FACS-sorted CD8+CD4-CCR7+CD45RA+ naive T cells. The sequence was collected from a human donor in good health. Some libraries in this study had Jurkat cell RNA spiked in. The CDR3 region is CASSLIGGRASEQFF. CDR3 nucleotides: TGTGCCAGCAGTTTAATAGGCGGGAGGGCCTCTGAGCAGTTCTTC.